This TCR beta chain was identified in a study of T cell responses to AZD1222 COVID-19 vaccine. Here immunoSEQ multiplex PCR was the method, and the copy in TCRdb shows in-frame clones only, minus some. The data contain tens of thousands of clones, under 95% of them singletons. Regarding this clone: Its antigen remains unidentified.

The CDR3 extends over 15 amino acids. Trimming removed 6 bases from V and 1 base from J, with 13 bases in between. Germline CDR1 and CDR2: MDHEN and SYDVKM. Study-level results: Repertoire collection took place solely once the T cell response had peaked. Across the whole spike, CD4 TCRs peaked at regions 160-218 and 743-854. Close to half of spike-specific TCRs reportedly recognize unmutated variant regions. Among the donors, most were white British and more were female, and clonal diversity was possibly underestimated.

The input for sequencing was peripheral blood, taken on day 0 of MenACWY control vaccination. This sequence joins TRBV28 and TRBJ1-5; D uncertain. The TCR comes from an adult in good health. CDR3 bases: TGTGCCAGCAGGGCCGGTTGGGTGAGCAATCAGCCCCAGCATTTT. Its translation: CASRAGWVSNQPQHF.